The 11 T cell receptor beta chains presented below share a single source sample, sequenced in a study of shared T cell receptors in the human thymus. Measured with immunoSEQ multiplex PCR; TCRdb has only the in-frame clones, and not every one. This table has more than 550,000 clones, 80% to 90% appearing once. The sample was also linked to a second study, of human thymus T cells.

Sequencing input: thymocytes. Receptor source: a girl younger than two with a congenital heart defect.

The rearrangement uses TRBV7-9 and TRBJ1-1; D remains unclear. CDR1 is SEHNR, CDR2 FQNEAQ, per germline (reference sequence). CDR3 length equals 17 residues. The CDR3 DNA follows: TGTGCTTCGGGAGCCAATGGTCGGTTGGGGTTGGACACTGAAGCTTTCTTT. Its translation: CASGANGRLGLDTEAFF.

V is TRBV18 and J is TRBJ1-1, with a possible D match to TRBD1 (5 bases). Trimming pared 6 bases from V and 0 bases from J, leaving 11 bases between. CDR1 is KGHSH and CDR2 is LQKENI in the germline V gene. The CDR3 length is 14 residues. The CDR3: CASSIPQVNTEAFF. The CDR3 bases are TGTGCCAGCTCTATCCCACAGGTGAACACTGAAGCTTTCTTT.

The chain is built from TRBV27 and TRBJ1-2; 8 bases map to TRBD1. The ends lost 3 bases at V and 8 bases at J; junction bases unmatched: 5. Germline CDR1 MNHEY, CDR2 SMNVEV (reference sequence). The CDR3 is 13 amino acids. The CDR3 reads CASSFQGANGYTF. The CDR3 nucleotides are TGTGCCAGCAGTTTCCAGGGGGCGAACGGCTACACCTTC.

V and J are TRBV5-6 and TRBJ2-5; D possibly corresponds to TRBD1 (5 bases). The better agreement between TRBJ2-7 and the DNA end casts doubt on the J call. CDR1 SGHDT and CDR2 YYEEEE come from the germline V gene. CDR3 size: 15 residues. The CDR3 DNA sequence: TGTGCCAGCAGCTTGCCGGACACCTATACCTACGAGCAGTACTTC. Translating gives CASSLPDTYTYEQYF.

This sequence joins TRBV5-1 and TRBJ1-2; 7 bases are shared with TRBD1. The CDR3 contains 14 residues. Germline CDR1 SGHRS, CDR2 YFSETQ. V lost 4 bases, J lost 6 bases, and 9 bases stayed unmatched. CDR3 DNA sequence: TGCGCCAGCAGCATACCGGGACAGCTTGATGGCTACACCTTC. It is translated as CASSIPGQLDGYTF.

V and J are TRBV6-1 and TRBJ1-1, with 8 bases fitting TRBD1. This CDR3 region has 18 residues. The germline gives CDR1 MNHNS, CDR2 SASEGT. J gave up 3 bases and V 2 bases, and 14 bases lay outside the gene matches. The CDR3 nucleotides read TGTGCCAGCAGTGAACTTTGGACAGGGTCCCTTCACGACACTGAAGCTTTCTTT. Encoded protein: CASSELWTGSLHDTEAFF.

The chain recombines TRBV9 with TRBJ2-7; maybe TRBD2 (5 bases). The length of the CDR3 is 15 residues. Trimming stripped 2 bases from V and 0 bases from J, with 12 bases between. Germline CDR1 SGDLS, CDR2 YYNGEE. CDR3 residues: CASSVRDAYSYEQYF. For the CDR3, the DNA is TGTGCCAGCAGCGTGAGGGATGCATACTCCTACGAGCAGTACTTC.

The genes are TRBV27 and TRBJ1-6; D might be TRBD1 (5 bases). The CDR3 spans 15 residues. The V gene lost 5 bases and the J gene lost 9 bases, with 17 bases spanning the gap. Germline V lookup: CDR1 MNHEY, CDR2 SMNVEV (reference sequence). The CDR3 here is CASSPLPGKASPLHF. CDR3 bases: TGTGCCAGCAGTCCTCTTCCAGGGAAGGCTTCACCCCTCCACTTT.

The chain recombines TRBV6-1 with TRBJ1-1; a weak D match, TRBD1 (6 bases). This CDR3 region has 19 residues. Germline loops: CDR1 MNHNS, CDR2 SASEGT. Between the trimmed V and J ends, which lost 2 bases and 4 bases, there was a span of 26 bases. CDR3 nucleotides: TGTGCCAGCAGTGAAAAAGACAGGCCTAAACACGCTCAGGGCACTGAAGCTTTCTTT. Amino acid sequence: CASSEKDRPKHAQGTEAFF.

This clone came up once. The CDR3 nucleotides are TGTGCCATCAGACGGGACTCCCTTTCAGATACGCAGTATTTT. Encoded protein: CAIRRDSLSDTQYF. This chain uses TRBV10-3 with TRBJ2-3; D is perhaps TRBD2 (6 bases). V lost 6 bases and J 4 bases, leaving 14 bases between the germline ends. CDR1 and CDR2 from the germline V gene are ENHRY and SYGVKD. The CDR3 spans 14 residues.

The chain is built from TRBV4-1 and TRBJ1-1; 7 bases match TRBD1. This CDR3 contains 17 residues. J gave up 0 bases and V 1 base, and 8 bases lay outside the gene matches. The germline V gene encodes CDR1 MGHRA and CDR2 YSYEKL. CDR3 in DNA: TGCGCCAGCAGCCAAGCCGGAGGGGACAGTTTGAACACTGAAGCTTTCTTT. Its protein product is CASSQAGGDSLNTEAFF.